These 10 T cell receptor beta chains originate from one sample sequenced in a study of a mutant IDH1 vaccine in newly diagnosed glioma. Indicated time point: week 47, end of study. The investigators gave 300 ug of mutant IDH1 20-mer peptide in each vaccine dose, together with topical imiquimod. No antigen is known for these receptors. Sequenced by immunoSEQ multiplex PCR; TCRdb stores in-frame clones only, minus some. This table holds some 62,000 clones, 83% found once. This specimen was PBMCs, taken from a glioma patient whose treatment included an IDH1 peptide vaccine. Receptors were obtained from a man aged 25 to 40 with glioma.

V usage is TRBV10-3 and J usage is TRBJ1-5; 7 nucleotides agree with TRBD1. Germline-derived CDR1 and CDR2 are ENHRY and SYGVKD. V shed 5 bases and J 0 bases; nucleotides not matched to a gene: 1. The CDR3 has 14 amino acids. CDR3 protein: CAISRDSSNQPQHF. In nucleotides, the CDR3 is TGTGCCATCAGTAGGGACAGTAGCAATCAGCCCCAGCATTTT.

This clone was recorded once. J is TRBJ2-7 and V is TRBV7-9; possibly TRBD1 or TRBD2 for D (5 bases each). V lost 1 base, J lost 0 bases, and 13 bases lay in between. The germline V gene has CDR1 SEHNR and CDR2 FQNEAQ (reference sequence). The CDR3 contains 16 residues. CDR3 in amino acids: CASSLDWDADSYEQYF. The CDR3 coding sequence is TGTGCCAGCAGCTTAGATTGGGACGCAGACTCCTACGAGCAGTACTTC. Together with reference TRBV7-9 and TRBJ2-7, the CDR3 gives the full variable domain: DTGVSQNPRHKITKRGQNVTFRCDPISEHNRLYWYRQTLGQGPEFLTYFQNEAQLEKSRLLSDRFSAERPKGSFSTLEIQRTEQGDSAMYLCASSLDWDADSYEQYFGPGTRLTVT.

This clone was counted a few times. The rearrangement joins TRBV10-1 to TRBJ1-6; 8 bases match TRBD1. Germline V gene data show CDR1 as WNHNN and CDR2 as SYGVQD (reference sequence). The V and J ends lost 4 bases and 6 bases, in that order; junction bases with no gene match: 2. The CDR3 is 14 amino acids. The CDR3 DNA reads TGCGCCAGCAGTGGAGACAGGGGTAATTCACCCCTCCACTTT. Translated, it gives CASSGDRGNSPLHF.

The chain employs TRBV5-1 and TRBJ2-2, with 9 bases fitting TRBD1. Trimming cost V 4 bases and J 8 bases; bases outside gene matches: 9. The germline CDR1 and CDR2 sequences are SGHRS and YFSETQ. The CDR3 length is 15 residues. The CDR3 DNA is TGCGCCAGCAGCCGCCGGGACAGGGCAGGTGGGGAGCTGTTTTTT. Protein: CASSRRDRAGGELFF. The whole variable domain, filled in from reference TRBV5-1 and TRBJ2-2, reads KAGVTQTPRYLIKTRGQQVTLSCSPISGHRSVSWYQQTPGQGLQFLFEYFSETQRNKGNFPGRFSGRQFSNSRSEMNVSTLELGDSALYLCASSRRDRAGGELFFGEGSRLTVL.

The gene calls are TRBV28 and TRBJ1-2; no clear D. Germline V gene data show CDR1 as MDHEN and CDR2 as SYDVKM. The CDR3 extends over 12 amino acids. Trimming stripped 6 bases from V and 8 bases from J, with 13 bases between. CDR3 DNA sequence: TGTGCCAGCAGAGCAAGGGTTGGGGGCTACACCTTC. Translation: CASRARVGGYTF.

V gene TRBV5-8 combines with J gene TRBJ1-5; no definite D call. CDR3 length equals 14 residues. The germline V gene has CDR1 SGHTS and CDR2 YDEGEE. V was shortened by 1 base and J by 7 bases, with 12 bases between the two germline ends. The CDR3 DNA reads TGTGCCAGCAGCTTGCTCGGGTTGGGACAGCCCCAGCATTTT. This sequence encodes CASSLLGLGQPQHF.

V usage is TRBV27 and J usage is TRBJ2-2, with 7 bases matching TRBD1. Germline assignment: CDR1 MNHEY and CDR2 SMNVEV (reference sequence). The CDR3 totals 15 residues. V lost 3 bases, J lost 0 bases, and 1 base stayed unmatched. CDR3 DNA sequence: TGTGCCAGCAGTTTCGGGACAGCGAACACCGGGGAGCTGTTTTTT. Its translation is CASSFGTANTGELFF.

In nucleotides, the CDR3 is TGTGCCAGCAGTACCATGGGGGGGACGGGCGGGCTAGCTAGGCATGAGCAGTTCTTC. Its protein product is CASSTMGGTGGLARHEQFF. The chain has TRBV27 and TRBJ2-1; TRBD2 aligns across 7 bases. The CDR3 is 19 amino acids. CDR1 is MNHEY and CDR2 is SMNVEV in the germline V gene (reference sequence). J was trimmed by 8 bases and V by 5 bases; bases with no gene match: 24.

The chain carries TRBV10-3 and TRBJ1-3; no clear D gene. Germline assignment: CDR1 ENHRY and CDR2 SYGVKD. The CDR3 is 11 residues long. V dropped 10 bases and J dropped 3 bases, with 7 bases sitting between them. The chain's CDR3 is CATASGNTIYF. CDR3 nucleotides: TGTGCCACCGCTAGTGGAAACACCATATATTTT.

J is TRBJ2-4 and V is TRBV19; D call uncertain. The CDR3 runs to 15 residues. Germline-derived CDR1 and CDR2 are LNHDA and SQIVND (reference sequence). Trimming pared 1 base from V and 3 bases from J, leaving 10 bases between. The CDR3 DNA is TGTGCCAGTAGTATAGTAGGGTCTGTCAAAAACATTCAGTACTTC. Translated: CASSIVGSVKNIQYF.